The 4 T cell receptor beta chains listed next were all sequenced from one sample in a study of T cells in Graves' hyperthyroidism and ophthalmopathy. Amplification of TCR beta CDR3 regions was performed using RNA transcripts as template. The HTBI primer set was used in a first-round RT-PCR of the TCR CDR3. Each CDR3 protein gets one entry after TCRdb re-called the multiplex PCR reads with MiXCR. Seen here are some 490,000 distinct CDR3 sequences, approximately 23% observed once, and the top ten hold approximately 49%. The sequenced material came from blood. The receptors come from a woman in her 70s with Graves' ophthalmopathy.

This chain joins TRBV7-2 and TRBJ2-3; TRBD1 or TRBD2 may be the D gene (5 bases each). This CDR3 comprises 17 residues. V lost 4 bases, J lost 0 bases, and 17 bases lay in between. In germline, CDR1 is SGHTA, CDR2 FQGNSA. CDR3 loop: CASSYRRGGWSTDTQYF. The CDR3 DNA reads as TGTGCCAGCAGCTATCGCCGGGGCGGGTGGAGCACAGATACGCAGTATTTT.

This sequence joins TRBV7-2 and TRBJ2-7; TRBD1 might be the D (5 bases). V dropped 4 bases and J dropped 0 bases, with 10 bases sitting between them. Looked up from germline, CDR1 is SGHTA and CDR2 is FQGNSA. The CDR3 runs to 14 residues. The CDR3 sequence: CASSSGYNSYEQYF. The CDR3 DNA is TGTGCCAGCAGCTCAGGGTATAACTCCTACGAGCAGTACTTC.

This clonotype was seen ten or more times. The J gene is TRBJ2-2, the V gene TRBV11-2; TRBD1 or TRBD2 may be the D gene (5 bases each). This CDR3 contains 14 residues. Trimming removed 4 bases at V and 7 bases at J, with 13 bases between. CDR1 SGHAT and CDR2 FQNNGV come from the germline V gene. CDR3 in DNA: TGTGCCAGCAGCTGGGACGGACGGGGCGGGGAGCTGTTTTTT. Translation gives CASSWDGRGGELFF. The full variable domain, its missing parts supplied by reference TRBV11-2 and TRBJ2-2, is EAGVAQSPRYKIIEKRQSVAFWCNPISGHATLYWYQQILGQGPKLLIQFQNNGVVDDSQLPKDRFSAERLKGVDSTLKIQPAKLEDSAVYLCASSWDGRGGELFFGEGSRLTVL.

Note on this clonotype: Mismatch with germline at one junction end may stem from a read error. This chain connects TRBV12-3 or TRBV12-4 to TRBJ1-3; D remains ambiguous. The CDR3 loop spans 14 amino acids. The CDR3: CANSSRGTGNTIYF. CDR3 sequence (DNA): TGTGCCAACAGTTCACGGGGAACTGGAAACACCATATATTTT.